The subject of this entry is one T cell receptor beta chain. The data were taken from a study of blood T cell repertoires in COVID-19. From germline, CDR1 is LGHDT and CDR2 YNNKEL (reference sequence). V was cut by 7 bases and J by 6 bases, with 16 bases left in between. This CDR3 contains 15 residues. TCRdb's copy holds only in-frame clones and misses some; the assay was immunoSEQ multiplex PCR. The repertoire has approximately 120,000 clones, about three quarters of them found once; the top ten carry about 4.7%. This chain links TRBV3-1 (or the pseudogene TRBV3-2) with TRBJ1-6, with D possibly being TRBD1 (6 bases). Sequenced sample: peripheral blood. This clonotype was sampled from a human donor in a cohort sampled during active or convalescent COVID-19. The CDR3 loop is CASNLGGSFNSPLHF. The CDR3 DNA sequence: TGTGCCAGCAATCTTGGGGGCAGTTTTAATTCACCCCTCCACTTT.